Below, 25 T cell receptor beta chains from the same sample are listed, as sequenced in a study of shared clonotypes between healthy human individuals. This table comes from immunoSEQ multiplex PCR, and its TCRdb copy is limited to in-frame clones, with some not included. The sample includes some 500,000 clones, roughly 78% seen only once; the top ten take 9.5% to 15%. The sample consisted of PBMCs. These receptors came from a woman aged 40-49 years in good health. Some clones in this sample may be carry-over from other donors' samples.

This clone was counted a few times. The V call is TRBV5-1, the J call TRBJ2-6; D gene unclear. The V and J ends lost 1 base and 0 bases respectively, with 5 bases between them. The CDR3 contains 15 residues. Germline lookup yields CDR1 SGHRS and CDR2 YFSETQ. CDR3: CASSLIGSGANVLTF. The CDR3 nucleotides read TGCGCCAGCAGCTTGATAGGCTCTGGGGCCAACGTCCTGACTTTC.

The gene calls are TRBV27 and TRBJ2-7; 8 nucleotides match TRBD1. The V gene's germline CDR1 is MNHEY and CDR2 SMNVEV (reference sequence). Trimming cost V 6 bases and J 7 bases; bases outside gene matches: 23. The CDR3 covers 18 residues. In nucleotides, the CDR3 is TGTGCCAGCAGCCCCGACAGGGGCCGCGCGTGGGGACGAGGGGAGCAGTACTTC. Amino acids: CASSPDRGRAWGRGEQYF.

V is TRBV6-5 and J is TRBJ2-1; D gene unclear. The germline V gene encodes CDR1 MNHEY and CDR2 SVGAGI. Trimming pared 8 bases from V and 0 bases from J, leaving 8 bases between. The length of the CDR3 is 13 residues. The CDR3 nucleotides are TGTGCCAGCGCGAAGAGCTCCTACAATGAGCAGTTCTTC. Translation: CASAKSSYNEQFF.

This sequence joins TRBV28 and TRBJ2-3; perhaps TRBD2 as D (5 bases). This CDR3 contains 13 residues. Trimming took off 2 bases at V and 7 bases at J, with 10 bases between the two ends. CDR1 is MDHEN and CDR2 is SYDVKM in the germline V gene. CDR3 sequence: CASSLTSTNTQYF. Written as DNA, the CDR3 is TGTGCCAGCAGTTTAACTTCGACTAATACGCAGTATTTT.

The chain has TRBV27 and TRBJ2-2; D is unclear. Per the germline V gene, CDR1 is MNHEY and CDR2 is SMNVEV (reference sequence). Trimming shortened V by 4 bases and J by 4 bases, and 10 bases separated the two germline ends. The CDR3 loop spans 14 amino acids. CDR3 in amino acids: CASSYDIATGELFF. The CDR3 coding sequence is TGTGCCAGCAGTTACGACATTGCCACCGGGGAGCTGTTTTTT.

This clone showed up just once. This chain links TRBV29-1 with TRBJ2-5; the D gene is possibly TRBD1 (6 bases). The CDR3 is made up of 13 amino acids. V lost 6 bases, J lost 2 bases, and 13 bases lay in between. Germline CDR1 reads SQVTM; CDR2 reads ANQGSEA. CDR3 nucleotide sequence: TGCAGCGTCAGGCAGGGGCGACAAGAGACCCAGTACTTC. This codes for CSVRQGRQETQYF. The entire variable domain, with the rest obtained from reference TRBV29-1 and TRBJ2-5, is as follows: SAVISQKPSRDICQRGTSLTIQCQVDSQVTMMFWYRQQPGQSLTLIATANQGSEATYESGFVIDKFPISRPNLTFSTLTVSNMSPEDSSIYLCSVRQGRQETQYFGPGTRLLVL.

This clone was counted a single time. The V and J genes are TRBV27 and TRBJ1-5; D is possibly TRBD1 (5 bases). The V gene lost 6 bases and the J gene lost 6 bases, with 18 bases spanning the gap. Germline V CDR1 and CDR2: MNHEY, SMNVEV (reference sequence). This CDR3 region has 15 residues. Written as DNA, the CDR3 is TGTGCCAGCAGCCTTGCCGGGGGGGTGGGTCAGCCCCAGCATTTT. This gives the protein CASSLAGGVGQPQHF.

The chain joins TRBV7-2 to TRBJ2-2; 12 bases are shared with TRBD2. Germline V gene data show CDR1 as SGHTA and CDR2 as FQGNSA. Trimming cost V 1 base and J 6 bases; bases outside gene matches: 9. This CDR3 comprises 18 residues. The CDR3 DNA sequence: TGTGCCAGCAGCTTAGGGCTAGCGGGAGGGCCTTTCGCCGGGGAGCTGTTTTTT. This sequence encodes CASSLGLAGGPFAGELFF. Looking up the rest from reference TRBV7-2 and TRBJ2-2 gives the full variable domain: GAGVSQSPSNKVTEKGKDVELRCDPISGHTALYWYRQSLGQGLEFLIYFQGNSAPDKSGLPSDRFSAERTGGSVSTLTIQRTQQEDSAVYLCASSLGLAGGPFAGELFFGEGSRLTVL.

The rearrangement links TRBV27 to TRBJ2-3, with 7 bases lining up with TRBD2. CDR3 length: 14 residues. Trimming removed 10 bases from V and 3 bases from J; junction bases left unmatched: 10. Germline V gives CDR1 MNHEY, CDR2 SMNVEV (reference sequence). CDR3 sequence: CATKAGRGTDTQYF. The DNA of the CDR3 is TGTGCCACCAAAGCGGGAAGGGGAACAGATACGCAGTATTTT.

The chain uses TRBV10-3 and TRBJ2-1; 8 bases are shared with TRBD2. Germline assignment: CDR1 ENHRY and CDR2 SYGVKD. J lost 9 bases, V lost 2 bases, and 3 bases had no gene match. The CDR3 totals 13 residues. The CDR3 spells CAISEKTSGEQFF. The CDR3 coding sequence is TGTGCCATCAGTGAGAAAACTAGCGGTGAGCAGTTCTTC.

Remarks on this clone: A much bigger clone sits one base away, suggesting this may be a read error. Other DNA sequences of this sample code for an identical CDR3. The chain couples TRBV5-4 to TRBJ2-6; D possibly matches TRBD1 or TRBD2 (5 bases each). The CDR3 runs to 18 residues. Trimming removed 1 base from V and 1 base from J, with 15 bases in between. Per germline, CDR1 SGHNT and CDR2 YYREEE (reference sequence). CDR3 protein: CASSLFRGAESGANVLTF. CDR3 nucleotides: TGTGCCAGCAGCTTGTTCCGAGGGGCGGAATCTGGGGCCAACGTCCTGACTTTC.

CDR3 coding DNA: TGTGCCAGCAGCTCAGGGGGGGCCTCCTACGAGCAGTACTTC. Protein product: CASSSGGASYEQYF. The chain couples TRBV11-3 to TRBJ2-7; possibly TRBD1 or TRBD2 for D (7 bases each). With 4 bases removed from V and 0 bases from J, the gap between germline ends came to 10 bases. Germline assignment: CDR1 SGHNT and CDR2 YENEEA. The CDR3 contains 14 residues.

The J gene is TRBJ2-1, the V gene TRBV5-1; TRBD1 matches 11 bases. Germline-derived CDR1 and CDR2 are SGHRS and YFSETQ. J lost 9 bases, V lost 4 bases, and 12 bases had no gene match. The CDR3 covers 16 residues. CDR3 sequence: CASSPGTGGKIGEQFF. In DNA, the CDR3 is TGCGCCAGCAGCCCTGGGACAGGGGGGAAAATTGGTGAGCAGTTCTTC.

The chain is built from TRBV5-1 and TRBJ2-2; TRBD2 aligns across 14 bases. CDR3 length equals 19 residues. Looked up from germline, CDR1 is SGHRS and CDR2 is YFSETQ. V was pared by 4 bases and J by 1 base, with 9 bases of the junction left unmatched. Here the CDR3 reads CASSPGLAGVLRNTGELFF. The CDR3 region has the DNA TGCGCCAGCAGCCCGGGACTAGCGGGAGTTTTAAGGAACACCGGGGAGCTGTTTTTT.

The chain uses TRBV7-2 and TRBJ2-6; tentatively, D is TRBD1 (5 bases). The CDR3 is 14 amino acids. Germline assignment: CDR1 SGHTA and CDR2 FQGNSA. Trimming left V 8 bases short and J 3 bases short, with 11 bases between. DNA for the CDR3: TGTGCCAGCGGCAGGGTAGGTGGGGCCAACGTCCTGACTTTC. Protein sequence: CASGRVGGANVLTF.

The chain couples TRBV5-1 to TRBJ2-5, with TRBD2 identical over 11 bases. The CDR3 consists of 15 residues. Germline CDR1 and CDR2: SGHRS and YFSETQ. Trimming cost V 4 bases and J 2 bases; bases outside gene matches: 4. CDR3 loop: CASSLAGGWQETQYF. CDR3 coding DNA: TGCGCCAGCAGCCTAGCGGGAGGATGGCAAGAGACCCAGTACTTC.

The chain recombines TRBV27 with TRBJ1-1; 8 nucleotides match TRBD1. The CDR3 extends over 16 amino acids. From germline, CDR1 is MNHEY and CDR2 SMNVEV (reference sequence). The trim removed 1 base at V and 6 bases at J, leaving 10 bases unmatched. This CDR3 is CASSLWGRTGRSEAFF. CDR3 DNA: TGTGCCAGCAGTTTATGGGGGAGGACAGGGAGGTCTGAAGCTTTCTTT.

This chain links TRBV11-2 with TRBJ2-7; the match to TRBD1 covers 9 bases. CDR1 is SGHAT and CDR2 is FQNNGV in the germline V gene. The CDR3 is 14 amino acids. V shed 5 bases, J shed 2 bases, and the junction held 4 bases outside the gene matches. The CDR3 sequence is CASSDRDRAYEQYF. CDR3 nucleotides: TGTGCCAGCAGCGACCGGGACAGGGCCTACGAGCAGTACTTC.

J is TRBJ1-1 and V is TRBV29-1; weak D call: TRBD1 (5 bases). The CDR3 spans 13 residues. Germline assignment: CDR1 SQVTM and CDR2 ANQGSEA. V shed 4 bases and J shed 4 bases, with 13 bases lying between them. CDR3 in amino acids: CSVGRGEGTEAFF. The CDR3 DNA sequence: TGCAGCGTTGGTAGGGGAGAGGGCACTGAAGCTTTCTTT.

This chain links TRBV4-2 with TRBJ1-2; D is uncertain. This CDR3 is built from 15 residues. V was pared by 5 bases and J by 6 bases, with 19 bases between. CDR1 is LGHNA, CDR2 YNFKEQ, per germline. Here the CDR3 reads CASSIGLNRRDGYTF. CDR3 sequence (DNA): TGTGCCAGCAGCATCGGCCTTAACCGGAGGGATGGCTACACCTTC.

The sample holds one count of this clone. This rearrangement joins TRBV7-3 to TRBJ2-1; the D gene is possibly TRBD1 (5 bases). CDR3 length equals 13 residues. Between the trimmed V and J ends, which lost 5 bases and 5 bases, there was a span of 10 bases. Germline CDR1 SGHTA, CDR2 FQGTGA. DNA of the CDR3: TGTGCCAGCAGCAAGGACATTGACAATGAGCAGTTCTTC. Encoded protein: CASSKDIDNEQFF.

In nucleotides, the CDR3 is TGTGCCAGCAGTTTAGTGAGGCAATTCCTTCACTATGGCTACACCTTC. Protein sequence: CASSLVRQFLHYGYTF. The chain combines TRBV28 with TRBJ1-2, with D hard to call. V gave up 2 bases and J gave up 3 bases, with 16 bases separating them. This CDR3 has 16 amino acids. Germline-derived CDR1 and CDR2 are MDHEN and SYDVKM.

The chain carries TRBV9 and TRBJ2-5; D possibly corresponds to TRBD1 (6 bases). V was clipped by 2 bases and J by 2 bases, with 10 bases between them. This CDR3 is 14 amino acids long. Per the germline V gene, CDR1 is SGDLS and CDR2 is YYNGEE. The CDR3 protein is CASSVGQSQETQYF. In DNA form, the CDR3 reads TGTGCCAGCAGCGTCGGACAGTCACAAGAGACCCAGTACTTC.

V is TRBV2 and J is TRBJ2-7, with 8 positions matching TRBD2. The CDR3 consists of 13 residues. Germline V lookup: CDR1 SNHLY, CDR2 FYNNEI. V lost 11 bases, J lost 2 bases, and 8 bases stayed unmatched. The CDR3 is CAVTTSAAYEQYF. For the CDR3, the DNA is TGTGCCGTAACGACTAGCGCTGCCTACGAGCAGTACTTC.

The gene calls are TRBV27 and TRBJ2-3; TRBD1 matches at 12 bases. Losses at the gene ends were 8 bases for V and 2 bases for J; bases not matched to a gene: 8. Germline V gene lookup returns CDR1 MNHEY and CDR2 SMNVEV (reference sequence). The CDR3 sequence is 16 residues long. The CDR3 reads CASSGTGGPYTDTQYF. The CDR3 DNA reads as TGTGCCAGCTCCGGGACAGGGGGCCCTTACACAGATACGCAGTATTTT.